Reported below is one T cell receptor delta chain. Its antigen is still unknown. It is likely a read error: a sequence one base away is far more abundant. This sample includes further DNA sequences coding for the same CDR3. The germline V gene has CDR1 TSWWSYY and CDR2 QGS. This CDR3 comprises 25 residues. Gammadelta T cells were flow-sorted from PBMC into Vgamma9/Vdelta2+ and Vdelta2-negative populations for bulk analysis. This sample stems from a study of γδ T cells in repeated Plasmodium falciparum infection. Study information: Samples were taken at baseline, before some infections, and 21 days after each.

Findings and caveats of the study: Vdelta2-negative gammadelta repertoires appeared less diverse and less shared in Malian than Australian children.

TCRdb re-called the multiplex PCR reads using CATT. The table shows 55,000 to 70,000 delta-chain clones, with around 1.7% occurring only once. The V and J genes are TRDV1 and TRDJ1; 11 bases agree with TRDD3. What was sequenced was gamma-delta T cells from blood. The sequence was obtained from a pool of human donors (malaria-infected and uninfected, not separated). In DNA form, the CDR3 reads TGTGCTCTTGGGGCCCCGCGTCGAGAACATTCCTACCAACTGGGGGATAACTCGTACACTGATAAACTCATCTTT. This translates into CALGAPRREHSYQLGDNSYTDKLIF.